This T cell receptor (beta chain) emerged from a study of blood T cell repertoires in COVID-19. V was clipped by 3 bases and J by 1 base, with 10 bases between them. In germline, CDR1 is SQVTM, CDR2 ANQGSEA. The CDR3 sequence is 13 residues long. Only in-frame clones appear in the TCRdb table, and some are missing; sequencing was by immunoSEQ multiplex PCR. The data show approximately 50,000 clones, 85% to 95% seen once. The source material was peripheral blood. The rearrangement links TRBV29-1 to TRBJ2-7; a possible D gene is TRBD1 (5 bases). This TCR derives from a man aged 50-59 years with active COVID-19. CDR3 nucleotides: TGCAGCGTTGAGGGGCCAGCGTCCTACGAGCAGTACTTC. This gives the protein CSVEGPASYEQYF.